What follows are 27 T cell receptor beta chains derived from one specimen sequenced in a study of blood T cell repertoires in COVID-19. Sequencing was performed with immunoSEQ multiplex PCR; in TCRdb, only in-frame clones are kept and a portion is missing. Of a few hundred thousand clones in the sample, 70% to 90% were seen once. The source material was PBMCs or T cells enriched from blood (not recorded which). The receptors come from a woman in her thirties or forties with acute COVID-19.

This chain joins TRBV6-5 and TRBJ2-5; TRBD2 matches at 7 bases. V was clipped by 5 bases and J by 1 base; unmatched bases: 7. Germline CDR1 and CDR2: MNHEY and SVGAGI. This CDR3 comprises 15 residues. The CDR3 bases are TGTGCCAGCAGTAAGTTTGCTAGCGGCCAAGAGACCCAGTACTTC. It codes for CASSKFASGQETQYF.

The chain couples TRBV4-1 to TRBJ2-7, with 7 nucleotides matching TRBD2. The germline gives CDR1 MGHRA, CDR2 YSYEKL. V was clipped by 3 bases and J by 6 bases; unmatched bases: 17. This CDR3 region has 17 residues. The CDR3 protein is CASSQLVVGSGKSEQYF. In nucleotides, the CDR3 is TGCGCCAGCAGCCAGTTAGTTGTCGGCAGCGGGAAAAGCGAGCAGTACTTC.

The CDR3 loop reads CAIKSSPRGHSPLHF. CDR3 nucleotide sequence: TGTGCCATCAAATCATCCCCTCGCGGTCATTCACCCCTCCACTTT. The chain links TRBV10-3 to TRBJ1-6; unclear D gene. Trimming stripped 7 bases from V and 8 bases from J, with 18 bases between. In germline, CDR1 is ENHRY, CDR2 SYGVKD. CDR3 length: 15 residues.

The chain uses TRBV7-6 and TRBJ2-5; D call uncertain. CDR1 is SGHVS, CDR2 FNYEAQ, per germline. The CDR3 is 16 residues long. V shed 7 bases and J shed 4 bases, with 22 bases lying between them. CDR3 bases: TGTGCCAGCAACCGAACTGACCCTATAACGGGAGAGACCCAGTACTTC. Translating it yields CASNRTDPITGETQYF.

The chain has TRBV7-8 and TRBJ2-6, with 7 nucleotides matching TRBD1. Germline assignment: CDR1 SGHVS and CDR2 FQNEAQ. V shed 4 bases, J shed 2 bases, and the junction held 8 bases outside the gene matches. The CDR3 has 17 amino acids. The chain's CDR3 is CASSSTGAEAGANVLTF. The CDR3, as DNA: TGTGCCAGCAGCTCCACAGGGGCGGAGGCTGGGGCCAACGTCCTGACTTTC.

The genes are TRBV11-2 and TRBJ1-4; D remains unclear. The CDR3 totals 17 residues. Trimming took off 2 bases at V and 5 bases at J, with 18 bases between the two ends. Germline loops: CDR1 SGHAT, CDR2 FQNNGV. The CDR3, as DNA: TGTGCCAGCAGCTTACGCCCCCGACGGAGCCAAAATGAAAAACTGTTTTTT. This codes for CASSLRPRRSQNEKLFF.

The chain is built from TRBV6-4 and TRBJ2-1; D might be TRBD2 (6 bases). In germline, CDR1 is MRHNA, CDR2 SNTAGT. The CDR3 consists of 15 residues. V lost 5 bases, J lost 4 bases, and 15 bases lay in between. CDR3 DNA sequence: TGTGCCAGCAGTACTGATCCGGAGGGGTACAATGAGCAGTTCTTC. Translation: CASSTDPEGYNEQFF.

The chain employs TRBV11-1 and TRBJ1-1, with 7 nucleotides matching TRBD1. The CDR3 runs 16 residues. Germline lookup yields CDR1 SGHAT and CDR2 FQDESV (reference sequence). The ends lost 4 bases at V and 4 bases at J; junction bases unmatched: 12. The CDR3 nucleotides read TGTGCCAGCAGCTATAACCGTCAGGGGGAAGGCACTGAAGCTTTCTTT. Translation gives CASSYNRQGEGTEAFF.

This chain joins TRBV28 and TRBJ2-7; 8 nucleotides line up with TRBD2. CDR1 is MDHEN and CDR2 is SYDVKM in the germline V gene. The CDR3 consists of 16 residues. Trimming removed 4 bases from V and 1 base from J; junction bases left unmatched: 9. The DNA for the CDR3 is TGTGCCAGCAGTTCGGGGACGGGAGGGAGGTCCTACGAGCAGTACGTC. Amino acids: CASSSGTGGRSYEQYV.

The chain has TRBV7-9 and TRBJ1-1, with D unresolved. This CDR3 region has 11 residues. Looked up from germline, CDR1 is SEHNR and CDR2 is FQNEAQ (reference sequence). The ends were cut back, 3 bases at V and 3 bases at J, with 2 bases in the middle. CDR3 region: CASSFYTEAFF. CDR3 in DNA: TGTGCCAGCAGCTTCTACACTGAAGCTTTCTTT.

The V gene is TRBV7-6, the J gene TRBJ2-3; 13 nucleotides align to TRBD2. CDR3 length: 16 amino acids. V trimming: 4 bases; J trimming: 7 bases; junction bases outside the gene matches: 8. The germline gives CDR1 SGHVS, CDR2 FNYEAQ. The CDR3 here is CASSSTSGGVGHTQYF. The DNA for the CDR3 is TGTGCCAGCAGCTCTACTAGCGGGGGGGTAGGGCATACGCAGTATTTT.

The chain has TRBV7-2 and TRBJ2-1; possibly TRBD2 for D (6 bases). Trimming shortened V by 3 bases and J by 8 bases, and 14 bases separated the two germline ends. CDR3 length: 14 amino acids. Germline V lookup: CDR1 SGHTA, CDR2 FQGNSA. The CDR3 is CASSLNGSDDEQFF. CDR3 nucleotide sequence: TGTGCCAGCAGCTTGAACGGGAGTGACGATGAGCAGTTCTTC.

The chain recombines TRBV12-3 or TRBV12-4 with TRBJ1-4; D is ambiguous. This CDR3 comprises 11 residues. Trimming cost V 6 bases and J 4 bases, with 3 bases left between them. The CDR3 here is CASRYNEKLFF. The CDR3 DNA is TGTGCCAGCAGGTATAATGAAAAACTGTTTTTT.

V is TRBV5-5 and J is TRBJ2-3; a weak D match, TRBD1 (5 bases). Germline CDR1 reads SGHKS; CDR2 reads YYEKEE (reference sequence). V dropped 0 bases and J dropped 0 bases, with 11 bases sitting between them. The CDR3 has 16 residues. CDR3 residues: CASSLVSTASTDTQYF. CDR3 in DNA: TGTGCCAGCAGCTTGGTTTCGACAGCTAGCACAGATACGCAGTATTTT.

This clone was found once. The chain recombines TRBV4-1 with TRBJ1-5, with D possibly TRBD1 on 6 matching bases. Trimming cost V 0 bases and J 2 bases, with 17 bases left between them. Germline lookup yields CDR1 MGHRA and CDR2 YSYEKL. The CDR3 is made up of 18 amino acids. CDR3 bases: TGCGCCAGCAGCCAAGAATCTCCCTGGGACATTGGCAATCAGCCCCAGCATTTT. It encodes CASSQESPWDIGNQPQHF.

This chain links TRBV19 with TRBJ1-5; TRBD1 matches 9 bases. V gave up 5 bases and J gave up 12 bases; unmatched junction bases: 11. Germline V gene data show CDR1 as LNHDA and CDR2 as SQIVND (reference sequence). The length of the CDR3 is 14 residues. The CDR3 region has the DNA TGTGCCAGTAGTGTGAAAATACAGGGGGCTTTCCAGCATTTT. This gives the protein CASSVKIQGAFQHF.

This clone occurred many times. The CDR3 nucleotides read TGTGCCAGCAGCTTAGTCCACACAGATACGCAGTATTTT. Translation: CASSLVHTDTQYF. The V gene is TRBV7-8, the J gene TRBJ2-3, with D unresolved. Germline CDR1 reads SGHVS; CDR2 reads FQNEAQ. The V and J ends lost 1 base and 2 bases respectively, with 4 bases between them. The CDR3 spans 13 residues.

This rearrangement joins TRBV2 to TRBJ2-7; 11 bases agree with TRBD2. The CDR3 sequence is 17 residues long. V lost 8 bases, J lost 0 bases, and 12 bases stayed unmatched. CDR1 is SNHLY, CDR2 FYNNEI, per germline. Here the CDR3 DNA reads TGTGCCAGCGGAAGTAGGACTAGCGGGCCTCGCTCCTACGAGCAGTACTTC. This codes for CASGSRTSGPRSYEQYF.

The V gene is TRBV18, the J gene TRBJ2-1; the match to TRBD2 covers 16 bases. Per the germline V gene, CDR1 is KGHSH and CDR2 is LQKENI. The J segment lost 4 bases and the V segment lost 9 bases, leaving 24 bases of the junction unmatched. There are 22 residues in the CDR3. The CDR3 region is CARGLPRTDGTSGRADYNEQFF. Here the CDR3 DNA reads TGTGCCAGAGGTTTGCCCCGGACAGATGGGACTAGCGGGAGGGCCGATTACAATGAGCAGTTCTTC.

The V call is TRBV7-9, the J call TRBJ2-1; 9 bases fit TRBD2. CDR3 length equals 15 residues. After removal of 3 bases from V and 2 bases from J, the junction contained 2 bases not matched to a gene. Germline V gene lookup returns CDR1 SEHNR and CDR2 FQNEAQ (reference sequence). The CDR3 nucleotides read TGTGCCAGCAGCTTCAGACTAGCGGCCTACAATGAGCAGTTCTTC. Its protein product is CASSFRLAAYNEQFF.

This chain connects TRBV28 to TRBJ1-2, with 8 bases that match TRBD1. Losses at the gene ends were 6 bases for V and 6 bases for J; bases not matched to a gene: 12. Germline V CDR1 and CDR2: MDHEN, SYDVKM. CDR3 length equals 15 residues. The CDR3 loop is CASSPHEDRVDGYTF. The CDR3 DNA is TGTGCCAGCAGCCCACACGAGGACAGGGTAGATGGCTACACCTTC.

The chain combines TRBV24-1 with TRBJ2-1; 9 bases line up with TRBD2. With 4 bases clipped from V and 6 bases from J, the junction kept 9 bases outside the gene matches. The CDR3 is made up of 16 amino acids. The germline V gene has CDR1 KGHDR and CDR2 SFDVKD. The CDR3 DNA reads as TGTGCCACCAGTGAAACCGGGACTAGCCGGTCCAATGAGCAGTTCTTC. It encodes CATSETGTSRSNEQFF.

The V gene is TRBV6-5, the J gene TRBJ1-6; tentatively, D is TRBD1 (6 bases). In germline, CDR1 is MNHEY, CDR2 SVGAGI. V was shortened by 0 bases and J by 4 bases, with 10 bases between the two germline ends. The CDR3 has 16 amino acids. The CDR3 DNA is TGTGCCAGCAGTTACTCGACCAGGGGTTATAATTCACCCCTCCACTTT. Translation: CASSYSTRGYNSPLHF.

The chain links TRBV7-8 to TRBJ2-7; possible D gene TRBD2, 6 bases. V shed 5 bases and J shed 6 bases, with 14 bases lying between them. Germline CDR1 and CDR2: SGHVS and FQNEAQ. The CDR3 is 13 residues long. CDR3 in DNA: TGTGCCAGCAGCCTATGGGACTTTTCCGAGCAGTACTTC. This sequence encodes CASSLWDFSEQYF. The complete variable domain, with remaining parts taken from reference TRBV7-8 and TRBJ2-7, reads GAGVSQSPRYKVAKRGQDVALRCDPISGHVSLFWYQQALGQGPEFLTYFQNEAQLDKSGLPSDRFFAERPEGSVSTLKIQRTQQEDSAVYLCASSLWDFSEQYFGPGTRLTVT.

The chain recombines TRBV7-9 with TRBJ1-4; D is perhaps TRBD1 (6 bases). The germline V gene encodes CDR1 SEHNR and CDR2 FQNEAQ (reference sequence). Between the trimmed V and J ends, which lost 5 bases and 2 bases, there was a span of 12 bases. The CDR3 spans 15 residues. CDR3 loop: CASSTNRVTNEKLFF. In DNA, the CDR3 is TGTGCCAGCAGCACAAACAGGGTGACTAATGAAAAACTGTTTTTT.

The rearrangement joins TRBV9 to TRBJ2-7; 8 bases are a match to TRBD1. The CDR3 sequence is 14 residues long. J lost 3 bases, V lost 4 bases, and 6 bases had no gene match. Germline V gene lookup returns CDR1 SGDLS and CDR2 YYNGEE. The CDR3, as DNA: TGTGCCAGCAGCCGACAGGGGTGGGACTACGAGCAGTACTTC. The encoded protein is CASSRQGWDYEQYF.

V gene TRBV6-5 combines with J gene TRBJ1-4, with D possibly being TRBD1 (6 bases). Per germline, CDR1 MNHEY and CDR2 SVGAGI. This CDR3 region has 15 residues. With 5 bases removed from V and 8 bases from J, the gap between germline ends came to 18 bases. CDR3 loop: CASSLFTIQGEKLFF. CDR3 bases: TGTGCCAGCAGTCTCTTTACCATCCAGGGGGAAAAACTGTTTTTT.